This TCR beta chain was recorded in a study of CXCR3-negative and CXCR3-positive naive CD8 T cells. Germline CDR1 and CDR2: MNHEY and SVGAGI. There are 14 residues in the CDR3. As to this clonotype: No antigen is known for it.

Findings of the study overall: Naive CXCR3-positive cells had TRB CDR3s more hydrophobic than those of CXCR3-negative naive cells.

5' RACE with UMI labels generated the TRB cDNA libraries. Reprocessing the 5' RACE reads, TCRdb reports a single entry for every CDR3 protein and omits DNA. The sample has about 150,000 distinct CDR3 sequences. The rearrangement links TRBV6-5 to TRBJ2-7; TCRdb designates TRBD1, a call that cannot be tested without DNA. Sequencing used naive CXCR3+ CD8+ T cells from blood. Regarding subset: CD45RO-CCR7+CD27+CD95- naive CD8+ T cells expressing CXCR3 (TNR3+). The origin of this receptor is a human donor in good health. Some clones in this sample may be carry-over from other donors' samples. The CDR3 reads CASSYGQGAYEQYF.